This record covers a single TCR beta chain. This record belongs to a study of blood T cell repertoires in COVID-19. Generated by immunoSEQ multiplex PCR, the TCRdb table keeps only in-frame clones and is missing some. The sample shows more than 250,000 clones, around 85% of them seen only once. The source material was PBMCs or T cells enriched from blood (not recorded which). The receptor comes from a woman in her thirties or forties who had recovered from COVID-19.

CDR3: CASSAGLAGGHEQFF. CDR3 DNA sequence: TGTGCCAGCAGCGCCGGACTAGCGGGAGGGCATGAGCAGTTCTTC. The rearrangement links TRBV5-8 to TRBJ2-1, with TRBD2 matching 15 bases. Trimming took 4 bases from V and 8 from J; bases not matched to a gene: 4. The CDR3 runs to 15 residues. The V gene's germline CDR1 is SGHTS and CDR2 YDEGEE.